These 21 T cell receptor beta chains were sequenced from one sample in a study of cytotoxic CD8 clonotypes in ibrutinib-treated CLL. Produced via immunoSEQ multiplex PCR; TCRdb's table is partial and in-frame only. This table has approximately 340,000 clones, 67% appearing once. Sequenced here: PBMCs, sampled after 36 months of ibrutinib treatment. The receptors were gathered from a human donor with chronic lymphocytic leukemia.

The chain is built from TRBV28 and TRBJ2-7, with 7 bases lining up with TRBD2. Germline V gene sequence: CDR1 MDHEN, CDR2 SYDVKM. The CDR3 consists of 12 residues. J lost 7 bases, V lost 8 bases, and 8 bases had no gene match. CDR3 residues: CASHAGVGEQYF. The CDR3 DNA reads as TGTGCCAGCCACGCGGGAGTGGGGGAGCAGTACTTC. The complete variable domain, with remaining parts taken from reference TRBV28 and TRBJ2-7, reads DVKVTQSSRYLVKRTGEKVFLECVQDMDHENMFWYRQDPGLGLRLIYFSYDVKMKEKGDIPEGYSVSREKKERFSLILESASTNQTSMYLCASHAGVGEQYFGPGTRLTVT.

This clone was seen a few times. One junction end disagrees with the germline gene, perhaps due to a read error. This rearrangement joins TRBV23-1 to TRBJ2-7; 8 bases fit TRBD2. TRBV23-1 is marked as an open reading frame, function uncertain. CDR3 size: 10 residues. The CDR3 sequence: CASMVTSGDF. The CDR3 DNA reads as TGCGCCAGCATGGTTACTAGCGGTGACTTC.

This clone was seen a few times. This chain connects TRBV15 to TRBJ1-2; D is perhaps TRBD1 (6 bases). This CDR3 is built from 16 residues. The V gene's germline CDR1 is LNHNV and CDR2 YYDKDF (reference sequence). The ends were cut back, 0 bases at V and 2 bases at J, with 13 bases in the middle. CDR3 DNA: TGTGCCACCAGCAGAGAGGGGCAGGGGACCAACTATGGCTACACCTTC. It encodes CATSREGQGTNYGYTF.

This chain connects TRBV27 to TRBJ2-1, with TRBD2 as a possible D gene (5 bases). This CDR3 spans 13 amino acids. Germline V CDR1 and CDR2: MNHEY, SMNVEV (reference sequence). Trimming shortened V by 3 bases and J by 7 bases, and 10 bases separated the two germline ends. The CDR3 nucleotides read TGTGCCAGCAGTTTTTACGGGGTAAATGAGCAGTTCTTC. Its translation: CASSFYGVNEQFF.

This sequence joins TRBV7-2 and TRBJ1-3; D is perhaps TRBD1 (5 bases). CDR3 length: 17 residues. V was pared by 0 bases and J by 4 bases, with 16 bases between. The germline V gene encodes CDR1 SGHTA and CDR2 FQGNSA. This CDR3 is CASSLAGSGPVGNTIYF. CDR3 DNA: TGTGCCAGCAGCTTAGCGGGATCGGGACCAGTAGGAAACACCATATATTTT.

The rearrangement joins TRBV5-1 to TRBJ1-4; D not resolved. Trimming shortened V by 6 bases and J by 7 bases, and 16 bases separated the two germline ends. Germline loops: CDR1 SGHRS, CDR2 YFSETQ. This CDR3 has 14 amino acids. In DNA, the CDR3 is TGCGCCAGCACCCGGGAGGGTGTAGGTGAAAAACTGTTTTTT. It translates to CASTREGVGEKLFF.

V is TRBV15 and J is TRBJ1-1; D may be TRBD1 (6 bases). CDR1 LNHNV and CDR2 YYDKDF come from the germline V gene (reference sequence). V lost 0 bases and J lost 6, with 11 bases in between. This CDR3 contains 14 residues. CDR3 residues: CATSRDRQVSEAFF. In DNA, the CDR3 is TGTGCCACCAGCAGAGACCGACAGGTATCTGAAGCTTTCTTT.

The chain combines TRBV10-2 with TRBJ2-5; D might be TRBD2 (6 bases). CDR3 length: 17 amino acids. The V gene's germline CDR1 is WSHSY and CDR2 SAAADI. V was shortened by 6 bases and J by 4 bases, with 24 bases between the two germline ends. CDR3 sequence reads: CASRPWTITDHAETQYF. The CDR3 DNA sequence: TGCGCCAGCAGACCTTGGACTATTACCGACCACGCAGAGACCCAGTACTTC.

Concerning this clone: The germline gene is not matched at one end of the junction; a read error may be the cause. This chain uses TRBV7-3 with TRBJ1-4, with 12 bases matching TRBD1. Germline V lookup: CDR1 SGHTA, CDR2 FQGTGA. This CDR3 has 15 amino acids. CDR3 nucleotides: TGTGCCAGCAGCTTACTCGGTGGGACAGGGGGCCCCGGGGTTTTT. Translation gives CASSLLGGTGGPGVF.

The chain carries TRBV11-2 and TRBJ2-7, with D hard to call. The ends were cut back, 1 base at V and 0 bases at J, with 4 bases in the middle. This CDR3 comprises 13 residues. CDR1 is SGHAT and CDR2 is FQNNGV in the germline V gene. CDR3 sequence (DNA): TGTGCCAGCAGCTTAGTTGCCTCCTACGAGCAGTACTTC. It codes for CASSLVASYEQYF.

The chain employs TRBV5-1 and TRBJ2-2; D uncertain. V lost 0 bases to trimming and J lost 4 bases, with 10 bases between them. The CDR3 has 15 residues. Germline CDR1 is SGHRS and CDR2 is YFSETQ. The CDR3 coding sequence is TGCGCCAGCAGCTTGGTCCCATGGCCCACCGGGGAGCTGTTTTTT. Translated, it gives CASSLVPWPTGELFF.

The gene calls are TRBV6-5 and TRBJ1-1, with 10 bases identical to TRBD1. Germline V CDR1 and CDR2: MNHEY, SVGAGI. This CDR3 is 14 amino acids long. Trimming took 5 bases from V and 4 from J; bases not matched to a gene: 4. The CDR3 is CASSRDRGLTEAFF. The DNA for the CDR3 is TGTGCCAGCAGTCGGGACAGGGGCCTCACTGAAGCTTTCTTT.

The chain carries TRBV7-9 and TRBJ2-2, with 8 bases aligning to TRBD2. CDR1 SEHNR and CDR2 FQNEAQ come from the germline V gene (reference sequence). The CDR3 runs to 15 residues. The ends lost 4 bases at V and 4 bases at J; junction bases unmatched: 5. Written as DNA, the CDR3 is TGTGCCAGCAGCTCCAGGACTAGCATCACCGGGGAGCTGTTTTTT. This codes for CASSSRTSITGELFF.

This chain connects TRBV7-2 to TRBJ1-2, with 7 bases fitting TRBD1. This CDR3 spans 15 amino acids. V was clipped by 3 bases and J by 7 bases; unmatched bases: 11. Germline V gene data show CDR1 as SGHTA and CDR2 as FQGNSA. DNA for the CDR3: TGTGCCAGCAGCTTCACTGGACAGGCGAGCTCTGGCTACACCTTC. Translation gives CASSFTGQASSGYTF. The full variable domain, completed using reference TRBV7-2 and TRBJ1-2, is GAGVSQSPSNKVTEKGKDVELRCDPISGHTALYWYRQSLGQGLEFLIYFQGNSAPDKSGLPSDRFSAERTGGSVSTLTIQRTQQEDSAVYLCASSFTGQASSGYTFGSGTRLTVV.

The sample holds a few counts of this clone. V and J are TRBV7-6 and TRBJ1-5; no reliable D call. The CDR3 extends over 15 amino acids. Between the trimmed V and J ends, which lost 2 bases and 3 bases, there was a span of 11 bases. The germline V gene has CDR1 SGHVS and CDR2 FNYEAQ. The CDR3 protein is CASSLWSSHNQPQHF. The CDR3 DNA reads TGTGCCAGCAGCTTATGGAGCAGCCACAATCAGCCCCAGCATTTT.

The chain couples TRBV18 to TRBJ2-1, with TRBD2 matching 12 bases. CDR1 is KGHSH, CDR2 LQKENI, per germline. Trimming took 3 bases from V and 11 from J; bases not matched to a gene: 8. CDR3 length equals 15 residues. In DNA form, the CDR3 reads TGTGCCAGCTCACCCCCAGGACTAGCGGGATGGCAGCAGTTCTTC. As protein: CASSPPGLAGWQQFF.

This clone came up once. This chain connects TRBV29-1 to TRBJ2-7; the D call may be TRBD1 or TRBD2 (5 bases each). Germline V CDR1 and CDR2: SQVTM, ANQGSEA. V dropped 6 bases and J dropped 0 bases, with 15 bases sitting between them. The CDR3 covers 14 residues. The CDR3 loop reads CSVAGTKSSYEQYF. The DNA for the CDR3 is TGCAGCGTGGCCGGGACCAAGAGCTCCTACGAGCAGTACTTC.

The genes are TRBV7-2 and TRBJ2-5; 9 nucleotides match TRBD2. V lost 4 bases, J lost 5 bases, and 5 bases stayed unmatched. The length of the CDR3 is 14 residues. CDR1 and CDR2 (germline): SGHTA, FQGNSA. The CDR3 sequence: CASSYSGSLETQYF. The CDR3 DNA follows: TGTGCCAGCAGCTATAGCGGGAGCCTGGAGACCCAGTACTTC.

The CDR3 bases are TGTGCCAGCACCCAGGACAGTCAGGGTGCGTATGGCTACACCTTC. Translating gives CASTQDSQGAYGYTF. The chain is built from TRBV9 and TRBJ1-2, with D perhaps TRBD1 (6 bases). Per germline, CDR1 SGDLS and CDR2 YYNGEE. CDR3 length: 15 residues. V lost 6 bases to trimming and J lost 5 bases, with 20 bases between them.

The chain has TRBV28 and TRBJ2-7, with TRBD2 matching over 11 bases. CDR1 and CDR2 (germline): MDHEN, SYDVKM. This CDR3 contains 15 residues. The trim removed 3 bases at V and 5 bases at J, leaving 6 bases unmatched. CDR3 amino acids: CASSFSGRAKDEQYF. CDR3 nucleotide sequence: TGTGCCAGCAGTTTTAGCGGGAGGGCGAAGGACGAGCAGTACTTC. Based on the CDR3 plus reference TRBV28 and TRBJ2-7, the full variable domain is DVKVTQSSRYLVKRTGEKVFLECVQDMDHENMFWYRQDPGLGLRLIYFSYDVKMKEKGDIPEGYSVSREKKERFSLILESASTNQTSMYLCASSFSGRAKDEQYFGPGTRLTVT.

The V and J genes are TRBV6-1 and TRBJ2-2; TRBD1 matches 11 bases. The V and J ends lost 3 bases and 4 bases, in that order; junction bases with no gene match: 4. Per the germline V gene, CDR1 is MNHNS and CDR2 is SASEGT. The length of the CDR3 is 16 residues. CDR3 sequence reads: CASSDPGTGGTGELFF. The CDR3 bases are TGTGCCAGCAGTGACCCCGGGACAGGGGGCACCGGGGAGCTGTTTTTT.